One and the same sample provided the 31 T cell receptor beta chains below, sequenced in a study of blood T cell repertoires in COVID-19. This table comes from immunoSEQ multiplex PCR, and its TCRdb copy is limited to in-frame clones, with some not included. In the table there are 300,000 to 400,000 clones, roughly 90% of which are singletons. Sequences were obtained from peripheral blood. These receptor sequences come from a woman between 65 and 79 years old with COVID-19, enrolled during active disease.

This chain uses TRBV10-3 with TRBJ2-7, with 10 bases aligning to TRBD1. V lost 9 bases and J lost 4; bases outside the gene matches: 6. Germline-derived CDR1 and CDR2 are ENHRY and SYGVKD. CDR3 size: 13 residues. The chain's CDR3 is CAILGQGGYEQYF. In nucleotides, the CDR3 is TGTGCCATTTTAGGACAGGGGGGATACGAGCAGTACTTC.

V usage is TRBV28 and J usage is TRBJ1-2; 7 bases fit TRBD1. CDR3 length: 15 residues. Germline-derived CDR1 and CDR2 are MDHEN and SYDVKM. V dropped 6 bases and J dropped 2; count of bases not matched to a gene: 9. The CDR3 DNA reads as TGTGCCAGCAGCCCAGACAGGGAGAGAAACTATGGCTACACCTTC. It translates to CASSPDRERNYGYTF.

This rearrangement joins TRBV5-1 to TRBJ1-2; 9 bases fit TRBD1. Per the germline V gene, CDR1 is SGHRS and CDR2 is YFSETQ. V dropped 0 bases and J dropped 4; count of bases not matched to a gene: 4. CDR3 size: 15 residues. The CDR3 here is CASSLVQGAGYGYTF. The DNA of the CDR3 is TGCGCCAGCAGCTTGGTACAGGGGGCGGGCTATGGCTACACCTTC.

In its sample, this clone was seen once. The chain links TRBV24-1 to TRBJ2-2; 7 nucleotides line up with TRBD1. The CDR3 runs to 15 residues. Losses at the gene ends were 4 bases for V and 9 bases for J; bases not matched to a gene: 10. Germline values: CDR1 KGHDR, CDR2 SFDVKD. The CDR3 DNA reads TGTGCCACCAGTGACCCCGGACAGGTCGACAGGGAGCTGTTTTTT. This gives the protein CATSDPGQVDRELFF.

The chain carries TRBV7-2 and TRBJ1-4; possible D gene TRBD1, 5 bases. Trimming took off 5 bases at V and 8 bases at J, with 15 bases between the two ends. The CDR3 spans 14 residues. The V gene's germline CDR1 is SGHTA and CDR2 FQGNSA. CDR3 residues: CASSQGWGGEKLFF. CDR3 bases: TGTGCCAGCAGCCAGGGCTGGGGGGGGGAAAAACTGTTTTTT.

The CDR3 region has the DNA TGTGCCATCAGTAACTCGGACAGGGGAGACTTTGAAGCTTTCTTT. Translating it yields CAISNSDRGDFEAFF. The gene calls are TRBV10-3 and TRBJ1-1; 9 positions match TRBD1. With 5 bases clipped from V and 7 bases from J, the junction kept 11 bases outside the gene matches. The CDR3 loop spans 15 amino acids. Germline CDR1 ENHRY, CDR2 SYGVKD.

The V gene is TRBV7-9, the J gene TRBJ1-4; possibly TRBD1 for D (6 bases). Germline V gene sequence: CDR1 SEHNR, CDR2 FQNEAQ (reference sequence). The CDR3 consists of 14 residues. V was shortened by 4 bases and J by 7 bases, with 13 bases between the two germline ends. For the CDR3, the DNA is TGTGCCAGCAGCTACCGACAGGATCGTGAAAAACTGTTTTTT. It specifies CASSYRQDREKLFF. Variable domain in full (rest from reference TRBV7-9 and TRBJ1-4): DTGVSQNPRHKITKRGQNVTFRCDPISEHNRLYWYRQTLGQGPEFLTYFQNEAQLEKSRLLSDRFSAERPKGSFSTLEIQRTEQGDSAMYLCASSYRQDREKLFFGSGTQLSVL.

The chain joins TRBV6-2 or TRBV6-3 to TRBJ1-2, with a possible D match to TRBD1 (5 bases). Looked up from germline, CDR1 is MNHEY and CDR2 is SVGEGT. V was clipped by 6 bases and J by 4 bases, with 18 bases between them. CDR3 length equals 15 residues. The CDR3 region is CASSATRDRPYGYTF. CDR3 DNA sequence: TGTGCCAGCAGCGCAACCCGAGACAGACCCTATGGCTACACCTTC.

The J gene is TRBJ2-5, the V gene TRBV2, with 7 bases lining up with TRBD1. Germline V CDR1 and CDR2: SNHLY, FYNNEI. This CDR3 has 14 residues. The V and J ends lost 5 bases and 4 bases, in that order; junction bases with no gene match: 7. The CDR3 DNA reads TGTGCCAGCAGTCTTCGACAGGGCGGAGAGACCCAGTACTTC. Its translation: CASSLRQGGETQYF.

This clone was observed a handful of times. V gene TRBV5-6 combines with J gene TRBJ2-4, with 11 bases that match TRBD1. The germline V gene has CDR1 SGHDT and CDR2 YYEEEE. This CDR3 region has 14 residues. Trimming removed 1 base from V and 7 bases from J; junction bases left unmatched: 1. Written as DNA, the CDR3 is TGTGCCAGCAGCTTGTGGGACAGGGGGAACATTCAGTACTTC. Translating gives CASSLWDRGNIQYF.

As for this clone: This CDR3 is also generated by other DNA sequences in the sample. As DNA, the CDR3 is TGTGCCAGCAGTTACAGACTAGCGGGTGGCCCAGATACGCAGTATTTT. Protein product: CASSYRLAGGPDTQYF. V usage is TRBV6-5 and J usage is TRBJ2-3, with TRBD2 matching over 10 bases. The CDR3 consists of 16 residues. V shed 2 bases, J shed 4 bases, and the junction held 6 bases outside the gene matches. CDR1 and CDR2 (germline): MNHEY, SVGAGI.

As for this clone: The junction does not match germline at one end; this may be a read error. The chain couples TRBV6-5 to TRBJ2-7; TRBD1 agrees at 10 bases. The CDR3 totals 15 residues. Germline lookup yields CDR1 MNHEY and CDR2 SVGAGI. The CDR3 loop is CASSLIGTGEYGQYF. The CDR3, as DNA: TGTGCCAGCAGTTTAATCGGGACAGGGGAATACGGGCAGTACTTC.

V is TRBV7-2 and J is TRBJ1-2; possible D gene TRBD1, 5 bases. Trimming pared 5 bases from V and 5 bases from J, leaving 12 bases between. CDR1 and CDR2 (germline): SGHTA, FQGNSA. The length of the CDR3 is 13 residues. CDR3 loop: CASSAQGLYGYTF. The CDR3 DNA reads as TGTGCCAGCAGCGCCCAGGGCCTATATGGCTACACCTTC.

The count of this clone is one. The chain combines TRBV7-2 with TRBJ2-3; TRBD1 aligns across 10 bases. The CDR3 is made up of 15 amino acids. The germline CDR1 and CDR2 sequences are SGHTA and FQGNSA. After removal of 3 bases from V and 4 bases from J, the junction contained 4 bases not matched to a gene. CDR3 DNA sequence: TGTGCCAGCAGCTTCCGGGACAGGGGACCAGATACGCAGTATTTT. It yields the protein CASSFRDRGPDTQYF.

CDR3 nucleotide sequence: TGTGCCAGCTCACCACTTATCGGGGAGCTGTTTTTT. Its protein product is CASSPLIGELFF. This chain uses TRBV18 with TRBJ2-2; D uncertain. The CDR3 extends over 12 amino acids. Germline V lookup: CDR1 KGHSH, CDR2 LQKENI. Trimming cost V 1 base and J 7 bases, with 4 bases left between them.

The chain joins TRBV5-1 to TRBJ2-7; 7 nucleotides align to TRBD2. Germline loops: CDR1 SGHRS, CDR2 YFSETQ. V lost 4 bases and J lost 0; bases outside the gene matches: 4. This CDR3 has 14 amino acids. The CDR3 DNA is TGCGCCAGCAGCGGGGGGACTATCTCCTACGAGCAGTACTTC. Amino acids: CASSGGTISYEQYF.

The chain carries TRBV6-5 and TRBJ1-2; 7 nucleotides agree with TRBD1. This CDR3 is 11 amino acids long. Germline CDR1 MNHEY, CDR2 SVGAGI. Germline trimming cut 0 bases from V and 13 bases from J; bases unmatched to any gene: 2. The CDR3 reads CASSYSGQFTF. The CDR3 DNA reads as TGTGCCAGCAGTTACTCGGGACAGTTCACCTTC.

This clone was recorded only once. In DNA, the CDR3 is TGTGCCAGCAGCTCACAGGGTACTCTGAGGGAAAAACTGTTTTTT. Translated: CASSSQGTLREKLFF. V gene TRBV11-2 combines with J gene TRBJ1-4; the D gene is possibly TRBD1 (6 bases). Germline V lookup: CDR1 SGHAT, CDR2 FQNNGV. Trimming removed 4 bases from V and 8 bases from J, with 17 bases in between. The CDR3 has 15 amino acids.

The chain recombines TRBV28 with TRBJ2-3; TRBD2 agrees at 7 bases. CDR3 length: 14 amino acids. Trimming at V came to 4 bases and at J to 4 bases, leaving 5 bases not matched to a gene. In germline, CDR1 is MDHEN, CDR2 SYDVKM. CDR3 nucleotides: TGTGCCAGCAGTTCGCATGGGGGGGCAGATACGCAGTATTTT. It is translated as CASSSHGGADTQYF.

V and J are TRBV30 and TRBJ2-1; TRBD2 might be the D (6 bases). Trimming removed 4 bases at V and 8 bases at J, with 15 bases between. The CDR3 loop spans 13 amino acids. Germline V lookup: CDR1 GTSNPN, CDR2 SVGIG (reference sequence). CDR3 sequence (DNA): TGTGCCTGGATGAGGGACTCTCCCTATGAGCAGTTCTTC. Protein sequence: CAWMRDSPYEQFF.

The CDR3 coding sequence is TGTGCCATCAGTGAGGGTGCGGGATCGAACACCGGGGAGCTGTTTTTT. Translating gives CAISEGAGSNTGELFF. The gene calls are TRBV10-3 and TRBJ2-2; possibly TRBD2 for D (6 bases). Germline V CDR1 and CDR2: ENHRY, SYGVKD. V was trimmed by 2 bases and J by 0 bases, leaving 10 bases between them. The CDR3 consists of 16 residues.

The CDR3 here is CASNKLGQGVQETQYF. In nucleotides, the CDR3 is TGTGCCAGCAATAAACTGGGACAGGGGGTCCAAGAGACCCAGTACTTC. This rearrangement joins TRBV2 to TRBJ2-5; TRBD1 matches 11 bases. CDR1 and CDR2 (germline): SNHLY, FYNNEI. This CDR3 is 16 amino acids long. V lost 7 bases to trimming and J lost 1 base; unmatched junction nucleotides: 8.

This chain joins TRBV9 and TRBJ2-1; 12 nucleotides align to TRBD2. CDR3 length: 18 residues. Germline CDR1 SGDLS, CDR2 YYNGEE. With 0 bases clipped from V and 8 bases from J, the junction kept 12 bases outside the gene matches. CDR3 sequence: CASSVAVASGGADDEQFF. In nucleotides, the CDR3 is TGTGCCAGCAGCGTAGCAGTAGCTAGCGGGGGGGCCGATGATGAGCAGTTCTTC.

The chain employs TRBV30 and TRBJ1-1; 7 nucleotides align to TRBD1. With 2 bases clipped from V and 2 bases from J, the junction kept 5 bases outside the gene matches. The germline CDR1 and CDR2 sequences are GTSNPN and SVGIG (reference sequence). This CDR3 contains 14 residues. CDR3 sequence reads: CAWSIGQANTEAFF. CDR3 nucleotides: TGTGCCTGGAGTATAGGACAGGCCAACACTGAAGCTTTCTTT.

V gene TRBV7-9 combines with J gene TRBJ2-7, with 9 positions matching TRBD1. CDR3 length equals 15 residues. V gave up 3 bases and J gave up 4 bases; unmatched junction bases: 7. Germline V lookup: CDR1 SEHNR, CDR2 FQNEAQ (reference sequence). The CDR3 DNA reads TGTGCCAGCAGCTTCTTAGGACAGGGGACTTACGAGCAGTACTTC. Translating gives CASSFLGQGTYEQYF.

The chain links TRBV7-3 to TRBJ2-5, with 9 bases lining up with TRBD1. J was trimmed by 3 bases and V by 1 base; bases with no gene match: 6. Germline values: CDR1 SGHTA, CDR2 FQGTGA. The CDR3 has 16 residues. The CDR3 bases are TGTGCCAGCAGCTTAAAGGTTAGACAGGGGGAAGAGACCCAGTACTTC. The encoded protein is CASSLKVRQGEETQYF.

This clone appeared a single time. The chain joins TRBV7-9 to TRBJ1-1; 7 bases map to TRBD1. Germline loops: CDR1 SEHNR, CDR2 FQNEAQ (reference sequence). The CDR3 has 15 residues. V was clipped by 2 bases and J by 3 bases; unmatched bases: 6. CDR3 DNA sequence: TGTGCCAGCAGCTTAAGGCAGGGGGTTTACACTGAAGCTTTCTTT. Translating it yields CASSLRQGVYTEAFF.

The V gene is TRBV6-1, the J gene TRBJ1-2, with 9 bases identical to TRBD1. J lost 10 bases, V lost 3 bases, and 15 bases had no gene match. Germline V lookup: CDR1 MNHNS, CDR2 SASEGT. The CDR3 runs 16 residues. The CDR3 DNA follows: TGTGCCAGCAGTGACCTACTAACGGGACAGGGACTTGACTACACCTTC. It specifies CASSDLLTGQGLDYTF.

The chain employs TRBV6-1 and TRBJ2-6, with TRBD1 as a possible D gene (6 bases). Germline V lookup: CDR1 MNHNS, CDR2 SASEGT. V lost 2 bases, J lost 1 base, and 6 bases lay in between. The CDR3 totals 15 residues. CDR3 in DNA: TGTGCCAGCAGTGAACAGGGGTCTGGGGCCAACGTCCTGACTTTC. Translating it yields CASSEQGSGANVLTF.

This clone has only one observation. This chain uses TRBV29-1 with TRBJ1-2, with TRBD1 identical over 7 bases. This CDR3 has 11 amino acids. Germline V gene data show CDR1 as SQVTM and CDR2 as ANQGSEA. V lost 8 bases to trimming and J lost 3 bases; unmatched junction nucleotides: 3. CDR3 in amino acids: CSSGTDYGYTF. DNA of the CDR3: TGCAGCTCCGGGACAGACTATGGCTACACCTTC.

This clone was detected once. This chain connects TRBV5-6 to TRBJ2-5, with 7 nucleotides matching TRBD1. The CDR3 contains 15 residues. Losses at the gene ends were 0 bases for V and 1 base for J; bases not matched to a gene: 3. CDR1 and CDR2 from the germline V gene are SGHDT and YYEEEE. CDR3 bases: TGTGCCAGCAGCTTGGTAGGGACAGTCCAAGAGACCCAGTACTTC. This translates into CASSLVGTVQETQYF.